This T cell receptor (beta chain) derives from a study of cytomegalovirus exposure and HLA in healthy donors. The CDR3 loop spans 12 amino acids. CDR1 and CDR2 from the germline V gene are MDHEN and SYDVKM. The V segment lost 8 bases and the J segment 4 bases; nucleotides outside the gene matches: 2. Overall study findings and caveats: In vitro, a few CMV-associated chains proved specific for CMV antigens. The classifier, whose performance was assessed in both the original and validation cohorts, reportedly diagnosed cytomegalovirus status with high specificity and sensitivity.

Concerning this clone: Its specificity is unknown.

Sequencing used immunoSEQ multiplex PCR; TCRdb keeps in-frame clones, though not all of them. The sample records about 330,000 clones, 87% being singletons. The donors were part of the validation cohort, which consisted of more than 90 subjects and was separate from the first cohort of 666 subjects. The V call is TRBV28, the J call TRBJ1-5; 7 nucleotides match TRBD1. This clonotype originated in a woman aged 30 to 39 in good health and CMV-seropositive. The sequencing input was PBMCs. This CDR3 is CASQGGNQPQHF. CDR3 DNA: TGTGCCAGCCAGGGGGGGAATCAGCCCCAGCATTTT.